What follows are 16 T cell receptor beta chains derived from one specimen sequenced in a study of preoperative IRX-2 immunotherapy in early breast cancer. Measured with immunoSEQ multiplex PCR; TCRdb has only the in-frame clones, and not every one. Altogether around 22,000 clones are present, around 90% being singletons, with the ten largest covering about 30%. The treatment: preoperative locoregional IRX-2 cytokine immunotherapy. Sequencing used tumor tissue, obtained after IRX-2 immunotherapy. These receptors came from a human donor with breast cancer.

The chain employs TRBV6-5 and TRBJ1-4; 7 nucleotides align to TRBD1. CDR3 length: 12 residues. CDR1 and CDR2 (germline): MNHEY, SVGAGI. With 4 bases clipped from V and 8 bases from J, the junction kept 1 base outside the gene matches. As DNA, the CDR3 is TGTGCCAGCAGTTCGACAGGGGAAAAACTGTTTTTT. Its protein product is CASSSTGEKLFF.

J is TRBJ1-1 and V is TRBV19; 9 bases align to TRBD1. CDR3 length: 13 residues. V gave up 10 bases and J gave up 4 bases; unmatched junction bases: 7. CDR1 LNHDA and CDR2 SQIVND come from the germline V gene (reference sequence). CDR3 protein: CATDRGSVTEAFF. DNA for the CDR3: TGTGCCACCGACAGGGGGAGTGTCACTGAAGCTTTCTTT.

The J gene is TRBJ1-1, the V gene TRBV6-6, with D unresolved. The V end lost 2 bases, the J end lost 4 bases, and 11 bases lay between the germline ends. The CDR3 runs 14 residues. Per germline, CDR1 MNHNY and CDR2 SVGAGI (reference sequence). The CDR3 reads CASSYRAWGTEAFF. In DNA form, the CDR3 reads TGTGCCAGCAGTTACAGGGCGTGGGGCACTGAAGCTTTCTTT.

The CDR3 spells CALTRDKDLRYEQYV. CDR3 nucleotide sequence: TGTGCCTTGACCCGGGACAAAGATTTGAGGTACGAGCAGTACGTC. The rearrangement joins TRBV30 to TRBJ2-7; TRBD1 might be the D (6 bases). The germline V gene encodes CDR1 GTSNPN and CDR2 SVGIG (reference sequence). Trimming shortened V by 7 bases and J by 4 bases, and 23 bases separated the two germline ends. CDR3 length: 15 amino acids.

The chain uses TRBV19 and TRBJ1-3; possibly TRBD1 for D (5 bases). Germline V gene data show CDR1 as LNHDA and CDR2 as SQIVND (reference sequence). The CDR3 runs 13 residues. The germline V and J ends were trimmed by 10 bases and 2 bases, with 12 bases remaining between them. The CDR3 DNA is TGTGCCACGGGGGTTAGGACTGGAAACACCATATATTTT. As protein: CATGVRTGNTIYF.

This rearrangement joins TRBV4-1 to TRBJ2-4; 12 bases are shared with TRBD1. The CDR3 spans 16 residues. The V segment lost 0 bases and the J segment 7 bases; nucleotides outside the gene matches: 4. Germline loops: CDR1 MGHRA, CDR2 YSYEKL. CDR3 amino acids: CASSQDDGTGGNIQYF. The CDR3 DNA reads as TGCGCCAGCAGCCAAGATGACGGGACAGGGGGCAACATTCAGTACTTC.

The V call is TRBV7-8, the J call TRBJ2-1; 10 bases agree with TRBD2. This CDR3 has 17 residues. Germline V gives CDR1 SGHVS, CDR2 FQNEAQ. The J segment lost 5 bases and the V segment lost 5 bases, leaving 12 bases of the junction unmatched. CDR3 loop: CASSPGWSGGVDNEQFF. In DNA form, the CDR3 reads TGTGCCAGCAGCCCGGGGTGGAGCGGGGGGGTGGACAATGAGCAGTTCTTC.

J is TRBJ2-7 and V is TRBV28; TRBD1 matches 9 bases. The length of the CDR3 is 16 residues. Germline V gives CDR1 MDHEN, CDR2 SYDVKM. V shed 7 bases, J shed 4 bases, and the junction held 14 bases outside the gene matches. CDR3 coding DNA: TGTGCCAGCATGGAGGGGGAGGGACAGGGTTTATACGAGCAGTACGTC. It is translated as CASMEGEGQGLYEQYV.

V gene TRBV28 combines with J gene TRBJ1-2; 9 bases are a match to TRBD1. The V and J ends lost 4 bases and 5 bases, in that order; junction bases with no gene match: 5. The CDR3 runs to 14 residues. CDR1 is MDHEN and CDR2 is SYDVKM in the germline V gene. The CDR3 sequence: CASSSGTGRYGYTF. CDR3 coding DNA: TGTGCCAGCAGTTCCGGGACAGGGCGTTATGGCTACACCTTC.

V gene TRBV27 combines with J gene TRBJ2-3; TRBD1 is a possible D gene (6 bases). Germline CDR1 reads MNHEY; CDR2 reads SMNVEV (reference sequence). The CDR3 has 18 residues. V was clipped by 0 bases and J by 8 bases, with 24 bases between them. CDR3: CASSLSHPQGTTPSTQYF. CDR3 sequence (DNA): TGTGCCAGCAGTTTATCCCACCCACAGGGCACTACGCCCAGTACGCAGTATTTT.

Here the CDR3 DNA reads TGTGCCAGCAGTGAGAGAGCGACTAGCCCACACTACTTC. Its protein product is CASSERATSPHYF. This chain uses TRBV6-1 with TRBJ2-5, with TRBD2 matching 7 bases. Germline-derived CDR1 and CDR2 are MNHNS and SASEGT. This CDR3 is 13 amino acids long. The junction had 12 bases not matched to a gene; V was cut back by 3 bases and J by 14 bases.

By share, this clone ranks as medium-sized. The CDR3 reads CASQRDSTGTQPQHF. The DNA of the CDR3 is TGTGCCAGCCAGCGGGACTCGACAGGCACTCAGCCCCAGCATTTT. J is TRBJ1-5 and V is TRBV2; maybe TRBD1 (6 bases). Trimming pared 8 bases from V and 6 bases from J, leaving 20 bases between. The CDR3 has 15 residues. Germline loops: CDR1 SNHLY, CDR2 FYNNEI.

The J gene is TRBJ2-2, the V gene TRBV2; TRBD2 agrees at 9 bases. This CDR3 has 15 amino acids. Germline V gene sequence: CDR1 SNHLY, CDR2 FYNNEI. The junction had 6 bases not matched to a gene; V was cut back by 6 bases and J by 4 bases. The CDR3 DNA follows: TGTGCCAGCAGACTTAGCGGGGGCGGCACCGGGGAGCTGTTTTTT. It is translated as CASRLSGGGTGELFF.

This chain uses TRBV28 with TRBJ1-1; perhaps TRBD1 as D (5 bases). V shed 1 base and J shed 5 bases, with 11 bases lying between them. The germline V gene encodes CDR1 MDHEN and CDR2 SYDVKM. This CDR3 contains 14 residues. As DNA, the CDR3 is TGTGCCAGCAGTTTATCAGGGTTGTGGACTGAAGCTTTCTTT. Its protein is CASSLSGLWTEAFF.

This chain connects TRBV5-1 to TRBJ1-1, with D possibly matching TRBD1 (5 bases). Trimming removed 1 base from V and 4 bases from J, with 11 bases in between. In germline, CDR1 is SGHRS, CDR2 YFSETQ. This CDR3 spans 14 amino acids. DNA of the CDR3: TGCGCCAGCAGCTTGCTTCAGGGAAGCACTGAAGCTTTCTTT. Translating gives CASSLLQGSTEAFF.

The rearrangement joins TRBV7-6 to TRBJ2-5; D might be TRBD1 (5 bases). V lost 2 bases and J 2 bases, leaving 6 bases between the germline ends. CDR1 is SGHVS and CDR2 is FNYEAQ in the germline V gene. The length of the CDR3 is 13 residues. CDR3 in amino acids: CASSLQGQETQYF. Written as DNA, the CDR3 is TGTGCCAGCAGCTTACAGGGACAAGAGACCCAGTACTTC.